These 2 T cell receptor beta chains were sequenced from one sample in a study of shared clonotypes between healthy human individuals. The data were produced by immunoSEQ multiplex PCR, yet TCRdb's version contains in-frame clones alone and is incomplete. The table has around 1.1 million clones, 75% to 85% seen once; the top ten hold around 0.61%. The sample taken for sequencing was memory CD4+ T cells from PBMCs. Documented subset: CD45RA-negative fraction. The receptors originated from a man aged 18-30 years in good health. Some clones in this sample may be carry-over from other donors' samples.

In regard to this clone: Other DNA sequences in this specimen translate into the identical CDR3. The rearrangement links TRBV9 to TRBJ2-7; 11 bases line up with TRBD2. The ends lost 2 bases at V and 2 bases at J; junction bases unmatched: 6. The CDR3 has 16 residues. Germline-derived CDR1 and CDR2 are SGDLS and YYNGEE. CDR3 nucleotides: TGTGCCAGCAGCGTCGGGACTAGCGGAGCTACCTACGAGCAGTACTTC. The encoded protein is CASSVGTSGATYEQYF.

The chain carries TRBV5-1 and TRBJ2-3; D is unclear. The V end was cut by 0 bases, the J end by 1 base, with 6 bases between. The CDR3 runs 14 residues. The germline CDR1 and CDR2 sequences are SGHRS and YFSETQ. CDR3 sequence (DNA): TGCGCCAGCAGCTTGGAGTGGGGCACAGATACGCAGTATTTT. Protein: CASSLEWGTDTQYF.